This T cell receptor beta chain was sequenced in a study of blood T cell repertoires in COVID-19. The length of the CDR3 is 15 residues. Trimming shortened V by 6 bases and J by 1 base, and 14 bases separated the two germline ends. Per the germline V gene, CDR1 is SGHAT and CDR2 is FQDESV (reference sequence). Assay: immunoSEQ multiplex PCR; the TCRdb copy retains only in-frame clones and omits some. The sample carries more than 300,000 clones, around 84% recorded once. This sequence was found in a man younger than 45 who had recovered from COVID-19. Sequencing was carried out using PBMCs or T cells enriched from blood (not recorded which). The chain is built from TRBV11-1 and TRBJ2-3; a weak D match, TRBD1 (6 bases). Here the CDR3 reads CASRRTARGTDTQYF. CDR3 bases: TGTGCCAGCAGACGGACAGCGAGGGGCACAGATACGCAGTATTTT.